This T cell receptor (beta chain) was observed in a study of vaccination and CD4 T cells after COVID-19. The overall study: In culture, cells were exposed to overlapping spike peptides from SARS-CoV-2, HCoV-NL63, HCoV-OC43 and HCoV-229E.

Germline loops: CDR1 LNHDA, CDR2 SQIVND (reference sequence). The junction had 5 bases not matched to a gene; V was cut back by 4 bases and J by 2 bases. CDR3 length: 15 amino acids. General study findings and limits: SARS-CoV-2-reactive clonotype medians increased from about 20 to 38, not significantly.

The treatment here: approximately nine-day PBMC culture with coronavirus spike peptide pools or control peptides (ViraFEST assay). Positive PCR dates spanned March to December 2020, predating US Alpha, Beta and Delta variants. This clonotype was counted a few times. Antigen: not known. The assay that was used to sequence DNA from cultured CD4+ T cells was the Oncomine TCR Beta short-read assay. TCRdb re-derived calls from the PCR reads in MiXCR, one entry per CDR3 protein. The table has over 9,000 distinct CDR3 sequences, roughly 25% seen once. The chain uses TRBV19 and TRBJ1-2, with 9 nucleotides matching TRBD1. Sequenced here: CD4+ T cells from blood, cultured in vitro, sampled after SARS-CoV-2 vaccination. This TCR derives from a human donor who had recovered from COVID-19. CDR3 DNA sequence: TGTGCCAGTAGTACCCCCGGGACAGGGAACTATGGCTACACCTTC. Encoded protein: CASSTPGTGNYGYTF.